The 6 T cell receptor beta chains given below trace back to one sample, sequenced in a study of T cell repertoires in ileal Crohn's disease. The repertoire was sequenced with immunoSEQ multiplex PCR; TCRdb's copy has only in-frame clones and lacks some. The repertoire holds some 16,000 clones, with less than 85% as singletons. The sequenced material came from ileal tissue. The origin of the receptors is an adult with Crohn's disease.

This chain links TRBV19 with TRBJ2-7; D perhaps matches TRBD2 (5 bases). The CDR3 loop spans 18 amino acids. Trimming left V 1 base short and J 0 bases short, with 19 bases between. The germline V gene has CDR1 LNHDA and CDR2 SQIVND (reference sequence). The CDR3 loop reads CASSIAGGLTAYSYEQYF. DNA for the CDR3: TGTGCCAGTAGTATAGCCGGCGGGCTGACTGCCTACTCCTACGAGCAGTACTTC.

V usage is TRBV7-2 and J usage is TRBJ2-7; D may be TRBD1 (5 bases). The CDR3 is 13 amino acids. Trimming took off 2 bases at V and 3 bases at J, with 8 bases between the two ends. The V gene's germline CDR1 is SGHTA and CDR2 FQGNSA. In nucleotides, the CDR3 is TGTGCCAGCAGCTTACGGCAGGGCTACGAGCAGTACTTC. Protein sequence: CASSLRQGYEQYF.

This clone was recorded a few times. As DNA, the CDR3 is TGTGCCAGCAGCGCCTCAGGGGGCGCCAACTATGGCTACACCTTC. Protein sequence: CASSASGGANYGYTF. The V call is TRBV11-1, the J call TRBJ1-2; 8 bases agree with TRBD1. The J segment lost 2 bases and the V segment lost 5 bases, leaving 7 bases of the junction unmatched. The germline gives CDR1 SGHAT, CDR2 FQDESV (reference sequence). The CDR3 is made up of 15 amino acids.

V is TRBV30 and J is TRBJ1-2, with D possibly matching TRBD1 (5 bases). Germline-derived CDR1 and CDR2 are GTSNPN and SVGIG (reference sequence). Trimming left V 1 base short and J 2 bases short, with 14 bases between. The CDR3 sequence is 15 residues long. CDR3 protein: CAWSDLRDSNYGYTF. The DNA of the CDR3 is TGTGCCTGGAGTGATTTACGAGACAGCAACTATGGCTACACCTTC.

The V gene is TRBV18, the J gene TRBJ1-5; TRBD1 agrees at 9 bases. V shed 3 bases, J shed 7 bases, and the junction held 7 bases outside the gene matches. The CDR3 is made up of 15 amino acids. Germline values: CDR1 KGHSH, CDR2 LQKENI. CDR3 in amino acids: CASSPQGQGAQPQHF. CDR3 in DNA: TGTGCCAGCTCACCGCAGGGACAGGGCGCACAGCCCCAGCATTTT.

The V gene is TRBV9, the J gene TRBJ2-7; D may be TRBD1 (5 bases). The CDR3 is 14 residues long. Trimming removed 3 bases from V and 3 bases from J, with 13 bases in between. CDR1 SGDLS and CDR2 YYNGEE come from the germline V gene. Written as DNA, the CDR3 is TGTGCCAGCAGCGCCGGACACATTGACTACGAGCAGTACTTC. Protein: CASSAGHIDYEQYF.